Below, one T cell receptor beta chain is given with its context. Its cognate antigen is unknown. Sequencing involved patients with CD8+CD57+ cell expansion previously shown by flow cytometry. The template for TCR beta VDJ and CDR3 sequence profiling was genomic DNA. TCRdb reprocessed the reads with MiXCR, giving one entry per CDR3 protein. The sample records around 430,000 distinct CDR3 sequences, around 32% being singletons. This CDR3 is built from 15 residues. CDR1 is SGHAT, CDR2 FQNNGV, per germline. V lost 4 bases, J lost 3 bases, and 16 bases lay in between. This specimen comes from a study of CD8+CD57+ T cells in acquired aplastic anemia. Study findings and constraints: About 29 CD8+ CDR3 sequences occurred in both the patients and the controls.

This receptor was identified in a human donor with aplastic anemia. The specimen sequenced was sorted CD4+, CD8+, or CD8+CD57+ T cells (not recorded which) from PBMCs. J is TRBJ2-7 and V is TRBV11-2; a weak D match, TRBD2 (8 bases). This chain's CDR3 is CASSSVRGTSYEQYF. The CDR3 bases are TGTGCCAGCAGCTCAGTCAGGGGGACTAGCTACGAGCAGTACTTC.